The 21 T cell receptor beta chains given below trace back to one sample, sequenced in a study of blood T cell repertoires in COVID-19. Some clones are missing from TCRdb's copy, which holds only in-frame ones; the method was immunoSEQ multiplex PCR. The table shows around 210,000 clones, with 80% to 90% occurring only once. What was sequenced was peripheral blood. The receptors originated from a human donor in a cohort sampled during active COVID-19.

The chain recombines TRBV5-1 with TRBJ1-2, with TRBD1 matching 7 bases. V lost 0 bases to trimming and J lost 4 bases; unmatched junction nucleotides: 9. Germline CDR1 reads SGHRS; CDR2 reads YFSETQ. The CDR3 sequence is 16 residues long. The CDR3 DNA sequence: TGCGCCAGCAGCTTGGCTTTAGGGACAGCGGGCTATGGCTACACCTTC. Encoded protein: CASSLALGTAGYGYTF.

The chain employs TRBV5-5 and TRBJ1-5, with D maybe TRBD1 (6 bases). Trimming pared 0 bases from V and 5 bases from J, leaving 12 bases between. CDR3 length equals 15 residues. Germline V gene data show CDR1 as SGHKS and CDR2 as YYEKEE (reference sequence). CDR3 nucleotide sequence: TGTGCCAGCAGCTTGGACAGGGAGCAGGATCAGCCCCAGCATTTT. Protein sequence: CASSLDREQDQPQHF.

In nucleotides, the CDR3 is TGTGCCATCAGTGACTATGAGACCCAGTACTTC. Translated, it gives CAISDYETQYF. V is TRBV10-3 and J is TRBJ2-5; D remains ambiguous. From germline, CDR1 is ENHRY and CDR2 SYGVKD. This CDR3 spans 11 amino acids. Between the trimmed V and J ends, which lost 3 bases and 5 bases, there was a span of 4 bases.

The chain employs TRBV18 and TRBJ2-7; maybe TRBD1 (6 bases). The CDR3 contains 11 residues. Germline-derived CDR1 and CDR2 are KGHSH and LQKENI. Between the trimmed V and J ends, which lost 2 bases and 8 bases, there was a span of 7 bases. CDR3: CASSPGGQQYF. The CDR3 coding sequence is TGTGCCAGCTCACCAGGGGGCCAGCAGTACTTC.

This sequence joins TRBV6-6 and TRBJ1-1; D possibly corresponds to TRBD1 (6 bases). The CDR3 consists of 12 residues. V dropped 8 bases and J dropped 4 bases, with 11 bases sitting between them. CDR1 MNHNY and CDR2 SVGAGI come from the germline V gene (reference sequence). Here the CDR3 reads CASGNRVTEAFF. Written as DNA, the CDR3 is TGTGCCAGCGGTAACAGGGTCACTGAAGCTTTCTTT.

This clone appeared a few times. The CDR3 bases are TGTGCCAGCAGTTACGCAGGGGGTAACTATGGCTACACCTTC. Its translation is CASSYAGGNYGYTF. The V and J genes are TRBV6-5 and TRBJ1-2, with TRBD1 matching over 7 bases. Per germline, CDR1 MNHEY and CDR2 SVGAGI. This CDR3 region has 14 residues. J was trimmed by 1 base and V by 2 bases; bases with no gene match: 1.

The chain employs TRBV25-1 and TRBJ2-2, with 11 bases lining up with TRBD2. V dropped 5 bases and J dropped 4; count of bases not matched to a gene: 9. Germline lookup yields CDR1 MGHDK and CDR2 SYGVNS. The CDR3 totals 17 residues. The CDR3 loop reads CASSSEYSGRATGELFF. The CDR3 DNA follows: TGTGCCAGCAGTAGTGAATATAGCGGGAGGGCCACCGGGGAGCTGTTTTTT.

The gene calls are TRBV12-3 or TRBV12-4 and TRBJ1-1; D is undetermined. The CDR3 has 13 residues. Trimming took 7 bases from V and 3 from J, leaving 12 bases between them. CDR3 nucleotides: TGTGCCAGCAACCCGTCCAGATACACTGAAGCTTTCTTT. Translated, it gives CASNPSRYTEAFF.

The CDR3 bases are TGTGCCAGTAGTATAGTCGCTAGCGGGCCCTACGAGCAGTACTTC. Protein sequence: CASSIVASGPYEQYF. The V and J genes are TRBV19 and TRBJ2-7, with 8 bases identical to TRBD2. CDR1 and CDR2 (germline): LNHDA, SQIVND (reference sequence). The V segment lost 1 base and the J segment 2 bases; nucleotides outside the gene matches: 4. This CDR3 comprises 15 residues.

The chain links TRBV11-3 to TRBJ2-2; 8 bases map to TRBD2. This CDR3 is 16 amino acids long. Per germline, CDR1 SGHNT and CDR2 YENEEA. V was clipped by 5 bases and J by 4 bases; unmatched bases: 9. CDR3 DNA sequence: TGTGCCAGCAGCACACCGACTAGCGACTTCACCGGGGAGCTGTTTTTT. As protein: CASSTPTSDFTGELFF.

Points on this clone: The same CDR3 can be traced to other DNA sequences in this sample. This sequence joins TRBV6-5 and TRBJ1-2, with D possibly matching TRBD1 (5 bases). The germline V gene has CDR1 MNHEY and CDR2 SVGAGI. This CDR3 comprises 13 residues. V shed 0 bases and J shed 5 bases, with 7 bases lying between them. CDR3 DNA sequence: TGTGCCAGCAGTTACTCGGGGCAGTATGGCTACACCTTC. Translated: CASSYSGQYGYTF.

V and J are TRBV18 and TRBJ1-1; 9 positions match TRBD1. Germline loops: CDR1 KGHSH, CDR2 LQKENI. The V segment lost 5 bases and the J segment 4 bases; nucleotides outside the gene matches: 8. There are 15 residues in the CDR3. CDR3 sequence reads: CASSGDRVRGTEAFF. CDR3 bases: TGTGCCAGCTCAGGGGACAGGGTGAGGGGCACTGAAGCTTTCTTT.

The chain employs TRBV4-1 and TRBJ2-2; TRBD1 matches at 8 bases. Germline assignment: CDR1 MGHRA and CDR2 YSYEKL. V lost 3 bases and J lost 4; bases outside the gene matches: 7. CDR3 size: 16 residues. CDR3 sequence: CASSHTGQGGTGELFF. Here the CDR3 DNA reads TGCGCCAGCAGCCATACCGGACAGGGAGGCACCGGGGAGCTGTTTTTT.

There are many counts of this clone. The genes are TRBV19 and TRBJ2-1; 14 nucleotides match TRBD2. The CDR3 extends over 17 amino acids. V lost 0 bases, J lost 5 bases, and 3 bases stayed unmatched. CDR1 is LNHDA and CDR2 is SQIVND in the germline V gene (reference sequence). The CDR3 DNA reads as TGTGCCAGTAGTATAGACGGGGGACTAGCGGGAGACAATGAGCAGTTCTTC. Its protein product is CASSIDGGLAGDNEQFF.

The V gene is TRBV2, the J gene TRBJ2-7; D is unclear. V was trimmed by 6 bases and J by 1 base, leaving 7 bases between them. This CDR3 is 12 amino acids long. The germline V gene has CDR1 SNHLY and CDR2 FYNNEI. The CDR3, as DNA: TGTGCCAGCAGAAGTCAGTCCTACGAGCAGTACTTC. It is translated as CASRSQSYEQYF.

This clone was seen only a few times. The chain uses TRBV5-1 and TRBJ2-2; D gene uncertain. CDR3 length: 15 residues. Germline CDR1 is SGHRS and CDR2 is YFSETQ. V was pared by 0 bases and J by 1 base, with 7 bases between. Here the CDR3 DNA reads TGCGCCAGCAGCTTGGATCTCAGGAACACCGGGGAGCTGTTTTTT. Translation gives CASSLDLRNTGELFF. Using reference TRBV5-1 and TRBJ2-2 for the parts outside the CDR3, the full variable domain is KAGVTQTPRYLIKTRGQQVTLSCSPISGHRSVSWYQQTPGQGLQFLFEYFSETQRNKGNFPGRFSGRQFSNSRSEMNVSTLELGDSALYLCASSLDLRNTGELFFGEGSRLTVL.

The chain combines TRBV28 with TRBJ1-5; tentative D call: TRBD1 (6 bases). Trimming cost V 5 bases and J 3 bases, with 23 bases left between them. The CDR3 spans 18 residues. Germline V CDR1 and CDR2: MDHEN, SYDVKM. CDR3 loop: CASSIFLGGQGNNQPQHF. Here the CDR3 DNA reads TGTGCCAGCAGTATCTTCCTCGGGGGGCAGGGTAACAATCAGCCCCAGCATTTT.

The chain couples TRBV7-2 to TRBJ2-1; TRBD2 matches 7 bases. There are 16 residues in the CDR3. The trim removed 2 bases at V and 5 bases at J, leaving 9 bases unmatched. Germline V gene sequence: CDR1 SGHTA, CDR2 FQGNSA. The chain's CDR3 is CASSLITGLDHNEQFF. As DNA, the CDR3 is TGTGCCAGCAGCTTAATAACCGGACTAGATCACAATGAGCAGTTCTTC.

This sequence joins TRBV5-1 and TRBJ2-3, with a possible D match to TRBD1 (6 bases). Germline lookup yields CDR1 SGHRS and CDR2 YFSETQ. V was pared by 0 bases and J by 1 base, with 9 bases between. There are 15 residues in the CDR3. CDR3 coding DNA: TGCGCCAGCAGCTTGGTCGCAGGGGGCACAGATACGCAGTATTTT. As protein: CASSLVAGGTDTQYF.

V usage is TRBV28 and J usage is TRBJ2-1, with 8 bases identical to TRBD1. V gave up 3 bases and J gave up 3 bases; unmatched junction bases: 1. Germline CDR1 and CDR2: MDHEN and SYDVKM. The CDR3 has 14 residues. This CDR3 reads CASSFRGLYNEQFF. The CDR3 DNA reads TGTGCCAGCAGTTTCAGGGGGCTCTACAATGAGCAGTTCTTC.

The genes are TRBV27 and TRBJ2-6, with D possibly being TRBD2 (6 bases). Trimming removed 3 bases from V and 4 bases from J, with 13 bases in between. Germline V gives CDR1 MNHEY, CDR2 SMNVEV (reference sequence). This CDR3 has 16 amino acids. CDR3 in DNA: TGTGCCAGCAGTTTTGGTCTAGCGACCGGGGCCAACGTCCTGACTTTC. This gives the protein CASSFGLATGANVLTF.